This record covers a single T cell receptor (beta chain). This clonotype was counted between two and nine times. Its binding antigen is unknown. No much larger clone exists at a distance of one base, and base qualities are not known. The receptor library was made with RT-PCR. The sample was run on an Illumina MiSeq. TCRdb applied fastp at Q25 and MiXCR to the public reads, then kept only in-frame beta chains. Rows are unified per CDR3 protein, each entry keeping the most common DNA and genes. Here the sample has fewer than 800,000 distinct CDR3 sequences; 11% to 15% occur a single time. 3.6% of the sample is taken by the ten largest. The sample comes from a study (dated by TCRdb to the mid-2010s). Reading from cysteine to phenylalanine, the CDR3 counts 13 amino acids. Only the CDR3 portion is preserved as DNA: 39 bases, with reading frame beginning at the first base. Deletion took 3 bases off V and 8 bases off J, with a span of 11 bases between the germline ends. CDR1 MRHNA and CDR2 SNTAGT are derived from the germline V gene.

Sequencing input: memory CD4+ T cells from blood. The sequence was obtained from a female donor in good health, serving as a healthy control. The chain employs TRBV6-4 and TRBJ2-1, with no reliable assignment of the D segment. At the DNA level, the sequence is TGTGCCAGCAGTGAAATTTGGGGTCATGAGCAGTTCTTC. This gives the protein CASSEIWGHEQFF.